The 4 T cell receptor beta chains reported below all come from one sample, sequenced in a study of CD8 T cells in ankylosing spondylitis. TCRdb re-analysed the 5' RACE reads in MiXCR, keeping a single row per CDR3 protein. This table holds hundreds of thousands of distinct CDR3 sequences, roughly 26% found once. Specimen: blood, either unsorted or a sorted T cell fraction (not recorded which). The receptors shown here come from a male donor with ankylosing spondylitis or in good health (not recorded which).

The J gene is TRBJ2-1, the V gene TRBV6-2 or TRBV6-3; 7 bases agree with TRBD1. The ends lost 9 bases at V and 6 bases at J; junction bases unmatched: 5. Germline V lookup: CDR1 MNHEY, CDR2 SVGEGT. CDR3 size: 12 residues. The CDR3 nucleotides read TGTGCCAGTACCGACAGGGCCAATGAGCAGTTCTTC. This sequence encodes CASTDRANEQFF.

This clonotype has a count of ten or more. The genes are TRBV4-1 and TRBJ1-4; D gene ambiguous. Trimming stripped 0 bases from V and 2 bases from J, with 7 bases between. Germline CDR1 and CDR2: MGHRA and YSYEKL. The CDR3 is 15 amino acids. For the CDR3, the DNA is TGCGCCAGCAGCCAAGATCCGAAGACTAATGAAAAACTGTTTTTT. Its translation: CASSQDPKTNEKLFF.

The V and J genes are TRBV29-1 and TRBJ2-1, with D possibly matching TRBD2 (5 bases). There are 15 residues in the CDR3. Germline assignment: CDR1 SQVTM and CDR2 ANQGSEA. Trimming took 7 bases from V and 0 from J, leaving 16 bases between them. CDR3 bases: TGCAGCGCCGAAGGTCTGGGGAGCTCCTACAATGAGCAGTTCTTC. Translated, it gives CSAEGLGSSYNEQFF.

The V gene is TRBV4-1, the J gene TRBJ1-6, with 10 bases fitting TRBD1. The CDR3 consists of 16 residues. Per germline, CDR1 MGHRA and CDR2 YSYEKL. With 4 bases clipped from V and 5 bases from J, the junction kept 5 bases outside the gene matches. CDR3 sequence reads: CASSRSGTGDNSPLHF. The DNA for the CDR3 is TGCGCCAGCAGCCGATCGGGGACAGGGGATAATTCACCCCTCCACTTT.